This TCR beta chain stems from a study of blood T cell repertoires in COVID-19. The assay was immunoSEQ multiplex PCR, and TCRdb's table has in-frame clones only and misses some. The repertoire includes approximately 210,000 clones, 82% of them detected once, and about 12% sits in the top ten. Germline V gives CDR1 MNHEY, CDR2 SVGAGI. V lost 6 bases to trimming and J lost 3 bases, with 17 bases between them. The CDR3 is 15 residues long. The study recruited people aged about 18 to 89 years across around 23 US areas. For recovered donors of Cohort 3, there were two negative PCRs, clearance, or symptom resolution.

The sample was PBMCs or T cells enriched from blood (not recorded which). This TCR was recovered from a man aged 40-55 years who had recovered from COVID-19. V usage is TRBV6-5 and J usage is TRBJ1-1, with D tentatively TRBD1 (5 bases). CDR3 region: CASSVNRFRDTEAFF. CDR3 in DNA: TGTGCCAGCAGCGTAAACAGGTTCAGGGACACTGAAGCTTTCTTT.